One sample yielded the 9 T cell receptor beta chains listed below, sequenced in a study of tumor-infiltrating lymphocytes in localized non-small cell lung cancer. Clones were sequenced by immunoSEQ multiplex PCR, and TCRdb holds only the in-frame ones, with some missing. The sample shows about 29,000 clones, roughly 88% of them seen only once. The material sequenced was lung tumor tissue. The receptors derive from a human donor with non-small cell lung cancer.

The chain has TRBV5-6 and TRBJ1-3; D not resolved. The CDR3 covers 13 residues. Trimming removed 2 bases from V and 2 bases from J, with 5 bases in between. Germline CDR1 reads SGHDT; CDR2 reads YYEEEE. Here the CDR3 DNA reads TGTGCCAGCAGCTTCCAGGCTGGAAACACCATATATTTT. It codes for CASSFQAGNTIYF.

The rearrangement joins TRBV7-2 to TRBJ2-2, with 8 bases aligning to TRBD1. Looked up from germline, CDR1 is SGHTA and CDR2 is FQGNSA. Trimming at V came to 1 base and at J to 2 bases, leaving 3 bases not matched to a gene. This CDR3 is built from 16 residues. Written as DNA, the CDR3 is TGTGCCAGCAGCTTAGTGCAGGGGGCCAACACCGGGGAGCTGTTTTTT. Its protein is CASSLVQGANTGELFF.

On this clone: An end of the junction does not agree with germline; a read error may underlie this. This sequence joins TRBV7-2 and TRBJ1-2; no clear D gene. The V gene's germline CDR1 is SGHTA and CDR2 FQGNSA. The CDR3 covers 12 residues. CDR3 bases: TGTGCCAGCAGCTTAGAAAGGTTCCCGGATGCCTTC. Protein product: CASSLERFPDAF.

This sequence joins TRBV30 and TRBJ1-3; D is undetermined. V was pared by 0 bases and J by 0 bases, with 6 bases between. The CDR3 runs 14 residues. The V gene's germline CDR1 is GTSNPN and CDR2 SVGIG (reference sequence). The chain's CDR3 is CAWSVVGSGNTIYF. DNA for the CDR3: TGTGCCTGGAGTGTAGTGGGCTCTGGAAACACCATATATTTT. Supplemented by reference TRBV30 and TRBJ1-3, the full variable domain reads SQTIHQWPATLVQPVGSPLSLECTVEGTSNPNLYWYRQAAGRGLQLLFYSVGIGQISSEVPQNLSASRPQDRQFILSSKKLLLSDSGFYLCAWSVVGSGNTIYFGEGSWLTVV.

The gene calls are TRBV5-6 and TRBJ2-7; D call uncertain. Trimming cost V 4 bases and J 0 bases, with 8 bases left between them. CDR1 and CDR2 from the germline V gene are SGHDT and YYEEEE. The CDR3 length is 13 residues. The CDR3 region is CASSLPASYEQYF. The CDR3 region has the DNA TGTGCCAGCAGCCTACCGGCCTCCTACGAGCAGTACTTC.

The chain carries TRBV7-2 and TRBJ2-1; 13 bases are shared with TRBD2. Unmatched junction bases numbered 2, after V lost 5 bases and J lost 4 bases. Germline CDR1 reads SGHTA; CDR2 reads FQGNSA. The CDR3 is made up of 15 amino acids. The DNA of the CDR3 is TGTGCCAGCAGCCCGGGACTAGCGGGGTACAATGAGCAGTTCTTC. The encoded protein is CASSPGLAGYNEQFF. The full variable domain, with the rest looked up from reference TRBV7-2 and TRBJ2-1, is GAGVSQSPSNKVTEKGKDVELRCDPISGHTALYWYRQSLGQGLEFLIYFQGNSAPDKSGLPSDRFSAERTGGSVSTLTIQRTQQEDSAVYLCASSPGLAGYNEQFFGPGTRLTVL.

The gene calls are TRBV30 and TRBJ2-1, with D maybe TRBD1 (6 bases). The CDR3 sequence is 15 residues long. The V end lost 5 bases, the J end lost 8 bases, and 22 bases lay between the germline ends. CDR1 and CDR2 from the germline V gene are GTSNPN and SVGIG (reference sequence). The CDR3 DNA follows: TGTGCCTGGGGTCGCAGGGGCCTAGGTGCCGATGAGCAGTTCTTC. This sequence encodes CAWGRRGLGADEQFF.

J is TRBJ2-1 and V is TRBV30; D perhaps matches TRBD2 (6 bases). Germline-derived CDR1 and CDR2 are GTSNPN and SVGIG (reference sequence). The CDR3 is made up of 12 amino acids. V gave up 1 base and J gave up 9 bases, with 10 bases separating them. The chain's CDR3 is CAWSASGPEQFF. Written as DNA, the CDR3 is TGTGCCTGGAGTGCCAGCGGGCCTGAGCAGTTCTTC.

This clone was seen a handful of times. This chain links TRBV6-4 with TRBJ1-1, with D maybe TRBD1 (5 bases). The CDR3 extends over 14 amino acids. Germline V gene sequence: CDR1 MRHNA, CDR2 SNTAGT. Trimming cost V 6 bases and J 1 base, with 12 bases left between them. The CDR3: CASSPGPGNTEAFF. CDR3 DNA: TGTGCCAGCAGCCCAGGGCCGGGGAACACTGAAGCTTTCTTT.